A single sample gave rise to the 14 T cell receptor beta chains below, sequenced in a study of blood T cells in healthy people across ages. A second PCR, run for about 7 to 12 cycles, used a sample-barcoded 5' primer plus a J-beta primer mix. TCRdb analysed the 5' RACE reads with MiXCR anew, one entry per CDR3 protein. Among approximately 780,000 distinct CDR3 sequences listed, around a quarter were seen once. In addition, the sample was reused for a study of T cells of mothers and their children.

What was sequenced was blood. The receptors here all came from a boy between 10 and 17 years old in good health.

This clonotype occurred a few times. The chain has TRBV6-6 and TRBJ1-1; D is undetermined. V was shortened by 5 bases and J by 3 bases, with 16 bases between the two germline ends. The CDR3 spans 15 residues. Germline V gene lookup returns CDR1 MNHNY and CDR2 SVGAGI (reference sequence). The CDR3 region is CASSHRATGDTEAFF. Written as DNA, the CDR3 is TGTGCCAGCAGTCACCGGGCCACCGGCGACACTGAAGCTTTCTTT.

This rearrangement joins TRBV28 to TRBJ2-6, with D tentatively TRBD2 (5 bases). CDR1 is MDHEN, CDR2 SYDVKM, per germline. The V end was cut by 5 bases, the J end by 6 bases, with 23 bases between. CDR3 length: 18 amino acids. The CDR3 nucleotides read TGTGCCAGCAGTCCACCAGGTGGAGCGGCCCAGAAGGCCAACGTCCTGACTTTC. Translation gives CASSPPGGAAQKANVLTF. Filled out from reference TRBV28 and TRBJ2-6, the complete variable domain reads DVKVTQSSRYLVKRTGEKVFLECVQDMDHENMFWYRQDPGLGLRLIYFSYDVKMKEKGDIPEGYSVSREKKERFSLILESASTNQTSMYLCASSPPGGAAQKANVLTFGAGSRLTVL.

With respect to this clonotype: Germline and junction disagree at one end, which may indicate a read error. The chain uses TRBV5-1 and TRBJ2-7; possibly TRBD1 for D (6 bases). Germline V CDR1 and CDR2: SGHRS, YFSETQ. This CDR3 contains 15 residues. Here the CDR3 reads CTSSLLPGTSYEQYF. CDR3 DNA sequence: TGCACCAGCAGCTTGTTGCCTGGGACATCCTACGAGCAGTACTTC.

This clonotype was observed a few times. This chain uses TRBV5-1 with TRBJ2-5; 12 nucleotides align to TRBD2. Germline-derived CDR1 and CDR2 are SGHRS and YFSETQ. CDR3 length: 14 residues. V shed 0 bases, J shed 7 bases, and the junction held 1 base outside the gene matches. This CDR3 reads CASSLETSGGTQYF. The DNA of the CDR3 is TGCGCCAGCAGCTTGGAGACTAGCGGGGGGACCCAGTACTTC.

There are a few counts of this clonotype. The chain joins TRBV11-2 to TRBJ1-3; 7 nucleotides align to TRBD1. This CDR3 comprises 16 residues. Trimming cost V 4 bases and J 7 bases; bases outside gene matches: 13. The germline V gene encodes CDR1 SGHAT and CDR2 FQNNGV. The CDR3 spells CASSWRGRQGPNTIYF. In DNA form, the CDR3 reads TGTGCCAGCAGCTGGCGGGGGAGACAGGGCCCGAACACCATATATTTT.

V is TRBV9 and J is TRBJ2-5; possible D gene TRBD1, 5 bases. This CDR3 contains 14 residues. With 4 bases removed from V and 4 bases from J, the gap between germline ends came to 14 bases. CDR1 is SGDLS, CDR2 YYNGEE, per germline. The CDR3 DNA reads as TGTGCCAGCAGCCATTCCCCCCAGGGAGAGACCCAGTACTTC. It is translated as CASSHSPQGETQYF.

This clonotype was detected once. CDR3 amino acids: CASSRQGRDTEAFF. CDR3 nucleotides: TGTGCCAGCAGCCGACAGGGAAGGGACACTGAAGCTTTCTTT. The chain combines TRBV7-9 with TRBJ1-1, with 7 bases matching TRBD1. Trimming took 5 bases from V and 3 from J; bases not matched to a gene: 6. The length of the CDR3 is 14 residues. Germline CDR1 is SEHNR and CDR2 is FQNEAQ (reference sequence).

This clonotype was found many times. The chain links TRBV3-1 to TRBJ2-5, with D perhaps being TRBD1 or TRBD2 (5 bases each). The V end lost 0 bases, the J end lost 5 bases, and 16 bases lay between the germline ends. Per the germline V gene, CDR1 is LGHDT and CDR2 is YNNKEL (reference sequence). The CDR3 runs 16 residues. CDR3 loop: CASSQEGRVLGETQYF. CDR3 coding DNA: TGTGCCAGCAGCCAAGAGGGACGAGTCCTTGGGGAGACCCAGTACTTC.

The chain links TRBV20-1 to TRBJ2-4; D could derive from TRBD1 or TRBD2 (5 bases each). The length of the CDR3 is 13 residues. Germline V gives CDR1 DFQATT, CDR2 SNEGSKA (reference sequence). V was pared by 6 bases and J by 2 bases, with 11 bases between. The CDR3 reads CSAPEGTKNIQYF. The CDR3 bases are TGCAGTGCCCCCGAGGGGACCAAAAACATTCAGTACTTC.

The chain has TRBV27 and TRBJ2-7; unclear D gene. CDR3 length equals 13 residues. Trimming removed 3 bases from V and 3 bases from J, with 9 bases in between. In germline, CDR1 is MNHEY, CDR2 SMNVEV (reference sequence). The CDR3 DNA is TGTGCCAGCAGTTTGGAAGGGAACTACGAGCAGTACTTC. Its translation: CASSLEGNYEQYF.

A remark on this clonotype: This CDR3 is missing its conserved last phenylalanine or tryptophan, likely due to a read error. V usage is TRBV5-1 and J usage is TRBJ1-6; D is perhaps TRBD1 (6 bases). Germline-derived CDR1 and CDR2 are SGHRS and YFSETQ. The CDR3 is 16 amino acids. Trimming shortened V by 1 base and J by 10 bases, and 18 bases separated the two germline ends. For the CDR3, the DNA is TGCGCCAGCAGCTTGCTCGCGGCAGGGGTAAGATCACCCCTCCACCTT. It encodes CASSLLAAGVRSPLHL.

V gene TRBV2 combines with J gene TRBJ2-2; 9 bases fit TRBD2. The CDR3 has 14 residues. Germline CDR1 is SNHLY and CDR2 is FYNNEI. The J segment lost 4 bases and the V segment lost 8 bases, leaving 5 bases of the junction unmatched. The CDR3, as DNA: TGTGCCAGCTTCCGACTAGCGGCCACCGGGGAGCTGTTTTTT. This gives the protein CASFRLAATGELFF.

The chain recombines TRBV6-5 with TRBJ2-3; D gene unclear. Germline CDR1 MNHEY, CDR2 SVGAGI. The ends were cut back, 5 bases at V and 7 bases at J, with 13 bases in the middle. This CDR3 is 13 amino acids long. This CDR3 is CASSDLNGHTQYF. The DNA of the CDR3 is TGTGCCAGCAGTGACCTCAACGGACATACGCAGTATTTT.

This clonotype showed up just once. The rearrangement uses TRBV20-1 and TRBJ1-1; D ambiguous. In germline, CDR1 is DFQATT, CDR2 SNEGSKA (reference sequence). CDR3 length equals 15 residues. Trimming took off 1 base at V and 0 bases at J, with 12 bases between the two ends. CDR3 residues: CSARAHSTLNTEAFF. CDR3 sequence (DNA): TGCAGTGCTAGAGCCCACAGTACACTGAACACTGAAGCTTTCTTT.